This T cell receptor beta chain was recovered during a study of regulatory T cells in long-lasting Graves disease (TCRdb year 2021). About the study as a whole: Patients with newly diagnosed Graves' disease had been on antithyroid drugs for under 3 months. Persistent Graves' disease patients were compared with newly diagnosed Graves' disease patients by peripheral blood TCR sequencing and RNA sequencing. The study was registered as a clinical trial and conducted in China. A total of around 35 samples were covered by TCR sequencing, comprising some 13 persistent and around 20 newly diagnosed Graves' disease patients. The paper's findings and limits, for the study overall: Sequencing and analysis were limited to the TCR beta chain. The authors noted that the small sample size was a limitation that may lower accuracy. A larger number of public clonotypes was shared among persistent patients (around 2,700) than among newly diagnosed patients (more than 850). Peripheral blood alone was examined, since thyroid tissue, which constituted the primary lesion, could not be accessed. Persistent disease showed preferential use of TRBV28, TRBJ1-2 and TRBJ2-5, whereas newly diagnosed disease favored TRBV20-1 and TRBJ2-1. Compared with newly diagnosed patients, persistent Graves' disease patients had lower TCR Shannon entropy and fewer highly expanded clones, which suggests clonal expansion.

Library generation was performed with multiplex PCR. Sequencing took place on an Illumina HiSeq 4000. CDR3 regions were amplified by Arm-PCR with iRepertoire HTBI primers to construct TCR beta libraries. PCR products were gel purified before sequencing. Concerning the study's data processing: Gene usage analysis of CDR3 amino acid clonotypes used the roughly 60 TRBV and fewer than 15 TRBJ segments found across samples. COPE and FqMerger were used to merge the filtered high-quality paired reads into contigs. BLAST was used to align contigs to IMGT TRBV, TRBD and TRBJ reference genes, and CDR3 was defined according to IMGT. Clonotypes above 0.1% frequency were classified as highly expanded clones. Shannon entropy served as the measure of repertoire diversity, while the Gini coefficient captured V-J evenness. A clonotype was considered public if more than one individual shared it. The public sequencing data were trimmed at Q25 with fastp and processed into clonotypes with MiXCR by TCRdb, which kept only in-frame beta chains. Entries are consolidated by CDR3 protein sequence, retaining the most common genes and DNA. The V and J calls were determined by TCRdb, not by the authors. Recorded for this sample are over 400,000 distinct CDR3 sequences; 14% of them occurred a single time. Approximately 17% of the sample is held by the ten biggest clonotypes.

Remarks on this clonotype: Its antigen target is currently unknown. The germline gene is not matched at one end of the junction; a read error may be the cause.

Reading the label with the study, this specimen's time point is: newly diagnosed GD, antithyroid drugs for less than 3 months. For both TCR sequencing and RNA sequencing, RNA was extracted from PBMCs in TRIzol. The diagnosis of Graves' disease followed American Thyroid Association guidelines. Patients for the study were recruited at an endocrinology department in Xi'an, China. Each patient gave about 9.1 milliliters of peripheral blood, collected in an EDTA anticoagulant tube. Ficoll Paque Plus density gradient separation was used to isolate PBMCs, and no further T cell sorting was done. An Agilent 2100 Bioanalyzer and agarose gel were used to check RNA quality, while a NanoDrop 2000 measured RNA concentration. From its cysteine to its phenylalanine, the CDR3 spans 14 amino acids. The entry retains the CDR3 DNA only, 42 bases that are in frame from base 1. As encoded in the germline V gene, CDR1 is SGHRS while CDR2 is YFSETQ.

Another study also made use of these data, one on T cells in Graves' hyperthyroidism and ophthalmopathy. Reported in the second study: Stable Graves' hyperthyroidism was defined as the absence of progression to ophthalmopathy over 18 months of follow-up. Hyperthyroidism patients were newly diagnosed, had a disease duration of under 2 months, and were aged 18 to 65 years. The study excluded patients with uncontrolled infections, other autoimmune diseases, pregnancy or lactation. Diagnoses were based on clinical symptoms, serum thyroxine and TRAb, thyroid ultrasound and orbital computed tomography. The first round of RT-PCR for the TCR CDR3 was performed with the HTBI primer set and the Qiagen OneStep RT-PCR kit. Blood samples also contained most of the expanded thyroid clonotypes (frequency above 0.001), which suggests that blood repertoires may reflect thyroid immune responses. Ophthalmopathy was separated from stable hyperthyroidism by a 13 V-J signature model, with approximately 86% sensitivity and about 81% specificity obtained in cross-validation and 80%/75% obtained in testing. In validation, progression to ophthalmopathy was predicted by the model with about 70% sensitivity and roughly 72% specificity, a median of around 6.5 months before onset. A discovery cohort of about 96 patients, approximately 45 with Graves' ophthalmopathy and about 60 with stable Graves' hyperthyroidism, was used to find distinguishing TCR V-J signatures. Prospective prediction of ophthalmopathy was tested in an independent validation cohort of some 20 hyperthyroidism patients and approximately 17 patients who later progressed to ophthalmopathy. The 85 to 100 discovery patients were randomly split 7:3 into training and test sets. The study also compared thyroid tissue and blood T-cell repertoires from more than 5 Graves' hyperthyroidism patients. After blood sampling, hyperthyroidism patients were treated with methimazole at a starting dose of 30 mg daily, and ophthalmopathy patients were treated with high-dose intravenous methylprednisolone. The libraries were constructed in a second round of multiplex PCR and then size-selected and purified. Sequencing of the libraries was done on an Illumina HiSeq2000 using paired-end 100 bp reads. SOAPnuke was used to process the raw data, removing reads that contained adapters or uncalled bases, had a mean Phred below 15, or lacked an exact match to the constant primer or identifier. High-quality paired reads were merged with COPE v1.2.5, and unique nucleotide sequences were defined as clonotypes. MiTCR v1.1 was used to align clonotypes to the IMGT TRBV, TRBD and TRBJ reference segments. Only V-J combinations with frequency above 0.0001, covering about 99% of repertoires, were analysed. The TCS score was defined as F50 (clonal expansion) divided by E x V (chaos), with BLOSUM62-based TCRdist calculated between CDR3 peptides within each V-J. Welch's t-statistics and random forest reduced 500 to 650 V-J features to roughly 13, which were used in a naive Bayes classifier (R e1071). No statistical method was used to set the sample size in advance, and investigators knew the group allocation. TCR Vbeta CDR3 sequencing of roughly 140 peripheral blood samples (under 45 ophthalmopathy, over 70 hyperthyroidism and approximately 17 progressor patients) is reported in the paper.

This TCR derives from a woman in her forties or fifties with Graves disease. Donor details come from another sample of the same person, matched by shared clones. The chain joins TRBV5-1 to TRBJ2-7; 9 bases in the junction line up with TRBD1. The sample here was peripheral blood mononuclear cells (PBMCs), taken at new diagnosis, from a patient treated with antithyroid drugs. The CDR3 sequence is CASSSGTGSYGQYF. Here is the DNA: TGCGCCAGCAGCTCCGGGACAGGGTCCTACGGGCAGTACTTC.